This entry lists 8 T cell receptor beta chains sequenced from one sample in a study of T-cell reconstitution after alpha-beta-depleted transplantation in children (dated by TCRdb to 2016 to 2017). Taken with the paper, the label for treatment or condition translates to: allogeneic hematopoietic cell transplantation with graft depleted of TCRalphabeta T cells and CD19 B cells. The library was generated by PCR. Sequencing was carried out with an Illumina HiSeq 2500. To normalize quantification of the TCRbeta repertoire, the TCR libraries were built with molecular barcoding that relied on unique molecular identifiers. In TCRdb, the public reads were trimmed at Q25 with fastp and aligned with MiXCR, with productive beta chains retained. CDR3 protein sequences are deduplicated, and each keeps its most common genes and DNA. Recorded for this sample are around 700,000 distinct CDR3 sequences; around 13% of them occurred a single time. The ten largest clones represent 0.79% of the sample.

The sample consisted of PBMCs, taken before TCRalphabeta/CD19-depleted stem cell transplant. These TCRs come from a girl aged 2 to 10 with congenital amegakaryocytic thrombocytopenia, due to receive a stem cell transplant.

This clonotype was seen many times. The chain carries TRBV27 and TRBJ2-3; D gene uncertain. The CDR3 length is 14 residues. The ends were cut back, 8 bases at V and 2 bases at J, with 14 bases in the middle. From germline, CDR1 is MNHEY and CDR2 SMNVEV (reference sequence). The CDR3 DNA reads as TGTGCCAGCTCTCTCCTTCAACCCACAGATACGCAGTATTTT. Its translation is CASSLLQPTDTQYF.

This clonotype came up many times. This rearrangement joins TRBV29-1 to TRBJ2-1; TRBD2 matches at 11 bases. CDR1 and CDR2 (germline): SQVTM, ANQGSEA. V gave up 1 base and J gave up 8 bases; unmatched junction bases: 10. The length of the CDR3 is 16 residues. The CDR3 loop is CSVEAPTSGRGHEQFF. CDR3 nucleotide sequence: TGCAGCGTTGAAGCACCCACTAGCGGGAGAGGGCATGAGCAGTTCTTC.

The CDR3, as DNA: TGTGCCAGCAGTTCCCAGGGAGGGATTCCCTATGGCTACACCTTC. Translating gives CASSSQGGIPYGYTF. The chain has TRBV27 and TRBJ1-2; D may be TRBD1 (5 bases). The length of the CDR3 is 15 residues. V lost 4 bases and J 4 bases, leaving 16 bases between the germline ends. Germline V gene lookup returns CDR1 MNHEY and CDR2 SMNVEV (reference sequence).

The table lists this clonotype with many counts. The chain combines TRBV7-8 with TRBJ2-7; TRBD1 might be the D (6 bases). The V and J ends lost 2 bases and 3 bases respectively, with 11 bases between them. The CDR3 is 14 residues long. CDR1 SGHVS and CDR2 FQNEAQ come from the germline V gene. CDR3 DNA: TGTGCCAGCAGCTTATGGCAGGGGATCTACGAGCAGTACTTC. It translates to CASSLWQGIYEQYF.

This clonotype was seen a few times. The V call is TRBV7-9, the J call TRBJ2-3, with D unresolved. Deletions cut 2 bases from V and 8 bases from J, with 14 bases between. The germline gives CDR1 SEHNR, CDR2 FQNEAQ (reference sequence). The CDR3 extends over 14 amino acids. CDR3 sequence (DNA): TGTGCCAGCAGCTTAAGTGTAGATGGTCGTACGCAGTATTTT. This sequence encodes CASSLSVDGRTQYF.

In regard to this clonotype: One end of the junction is discordant with germline, which a read error may explain. The gene calls are TRBV3-1 and TRBJ1-2, with D possibly being TRBD1 (5 bases). CDR1 and CDR2 (germline): LGHDT, YNNKEL (reference sequence). The CDR3 spans 15 residues. The CDR3 DNA is TGTGCCAGCATCCAAGATTACAGGTCTAACTATGGCTACACCTTC. It encodes CASIQDYRSNYGYTF.

This clonotype was seen a handful of times. The chain carries TRBV6-2 or TRBV6-3 and TRBJ1-1; D is possibly TRBD1 (5 bases). Germline CDR1 reads MNHEY; CDR2 reads SVGEGT. This CDR3 comprises 17 residues. Trimming stripped 2 bases from V and 1 base from J, with 17 bases between. The CDR3 DNA follows: TGTGCCAGCAGTTACAAAAGGCGGGAGACAGCGAACACTGAAGCTTTCTTT. This translates into CASSYKRRETANTEAFF.

This chain joins TRBV20-1 and TRBJ2-3; 8 positions agree with TRBD1. The CDR3 totals 13 residues. The V gene end was trimmed by 4 bases and the J gene end by 6 bases; junction bases not matched to a gene: 6. Germline assignment: CDR1 DFQATT and CDR2 SNEGSKA (reference sequence). The CDR3 is CSAMDRVEDTQYF. DNA for the CDR3: TGCAGTGCTATGGACAGGGTTGAGGATACGCAGTATTTT.